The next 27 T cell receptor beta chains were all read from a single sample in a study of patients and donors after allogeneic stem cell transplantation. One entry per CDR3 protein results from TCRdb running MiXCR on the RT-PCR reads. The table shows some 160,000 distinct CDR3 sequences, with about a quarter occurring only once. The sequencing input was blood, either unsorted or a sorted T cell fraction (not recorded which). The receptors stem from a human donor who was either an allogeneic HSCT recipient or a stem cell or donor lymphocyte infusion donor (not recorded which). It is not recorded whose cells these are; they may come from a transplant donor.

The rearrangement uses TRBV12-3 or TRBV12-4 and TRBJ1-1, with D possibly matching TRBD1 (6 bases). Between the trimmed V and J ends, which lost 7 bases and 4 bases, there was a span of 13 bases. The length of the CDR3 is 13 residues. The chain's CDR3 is CASNIVGGTEAFF. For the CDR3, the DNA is TGTGCCAGCAACATAGTAGGGGGCACTGAAGCTTTCTTT.

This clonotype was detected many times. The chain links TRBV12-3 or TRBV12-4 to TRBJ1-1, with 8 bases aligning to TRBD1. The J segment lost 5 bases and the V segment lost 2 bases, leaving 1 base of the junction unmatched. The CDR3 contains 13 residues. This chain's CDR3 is CASSLQGATEAFF. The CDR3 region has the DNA TGTGCCAGCAGTTTACAGGGGGCAACTGAAGCTTTCTTT.

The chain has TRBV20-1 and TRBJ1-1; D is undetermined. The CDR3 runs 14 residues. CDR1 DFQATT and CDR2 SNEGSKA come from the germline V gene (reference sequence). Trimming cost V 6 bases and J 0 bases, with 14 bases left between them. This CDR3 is CSAVVGVLNTEAFF. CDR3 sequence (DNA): TGCAGTGCCGTGGTGGGTGTCTTGAACACTGAAGCTTTCTTT.

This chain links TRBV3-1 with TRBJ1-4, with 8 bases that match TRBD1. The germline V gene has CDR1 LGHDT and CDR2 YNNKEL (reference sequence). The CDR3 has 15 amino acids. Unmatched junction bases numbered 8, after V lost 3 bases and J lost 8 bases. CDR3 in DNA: TGTGCCAGCAGCCAGGACTACAGGGGGACAGAAAAACTGTTTTTT. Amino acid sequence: CASSQDYRGTEKLFF.

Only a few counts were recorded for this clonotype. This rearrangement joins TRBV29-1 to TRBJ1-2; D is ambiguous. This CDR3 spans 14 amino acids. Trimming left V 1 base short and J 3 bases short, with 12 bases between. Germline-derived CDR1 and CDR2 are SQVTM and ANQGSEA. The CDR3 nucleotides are TGCAGCGTTGAAGGGGGAGGGAGCGACTATGGCTACACCTTC. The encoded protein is CSVEGGGSDYGYTF.

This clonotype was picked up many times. The CDR3 DNA is TGCAGTGCTAGCTCAGGGAACACTGAAGCTTTCTTT. Protein: CSASSGNTEAFF. The chain is built from TRBV20-1 and TRBJ1-1, with unresolved D. Germline V CDR1 and CDR2: DFQATT, SNEGSKA (reference sequence). The CDR3 length is 12 residues. V gave up 3 bases and J gave up 1 base, with 6 bases separating them.

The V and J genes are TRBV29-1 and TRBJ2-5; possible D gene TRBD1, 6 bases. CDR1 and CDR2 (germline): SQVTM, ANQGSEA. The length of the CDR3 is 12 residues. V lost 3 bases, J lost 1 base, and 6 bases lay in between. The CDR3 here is CSVDRGQETQYF. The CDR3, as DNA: TGCAGCGTTGACAGGGGCCAAGAGACCCAGTACTTC.

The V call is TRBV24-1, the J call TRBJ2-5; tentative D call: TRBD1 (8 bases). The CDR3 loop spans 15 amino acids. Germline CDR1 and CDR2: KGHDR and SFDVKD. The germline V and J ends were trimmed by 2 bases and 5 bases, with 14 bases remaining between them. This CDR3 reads CATSDSGQGGETQYF. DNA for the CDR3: TGTGCCACCAGTGATTCCGGACAGGGAGGGGAGACCCAGTACTTC.

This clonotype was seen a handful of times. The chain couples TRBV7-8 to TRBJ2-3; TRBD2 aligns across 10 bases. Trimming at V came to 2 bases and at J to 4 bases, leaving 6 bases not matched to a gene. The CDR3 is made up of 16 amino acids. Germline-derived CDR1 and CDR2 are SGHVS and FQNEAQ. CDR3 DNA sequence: TGTGCCAGCAGCTTAAGCGGGGGGGCCTTGGCAGATACGCAGTATTTT. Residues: CASSLSGGALADTQYF.

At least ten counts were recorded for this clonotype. The CDR3 DNA is TGTGCCAGCAGTGATGAGGGTCGATCACCCCTCCACTTT. It encodes CASSDEGRSPLHF. V usage is TRBV25-1 and J usage is TRBJ1-6; D gene unclear. V dropped 3 bases and J dropped 10 bases, with 10 bases sitting between them. CDR3 length equals 13 residues. Germline V gene sequence: CDR1 MGHDK, CDR2 SYGVNS.

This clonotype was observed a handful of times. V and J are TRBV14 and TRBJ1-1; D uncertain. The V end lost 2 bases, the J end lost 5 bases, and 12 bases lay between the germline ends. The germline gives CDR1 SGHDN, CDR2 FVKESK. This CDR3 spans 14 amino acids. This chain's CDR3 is CASSQWARGTEAFF. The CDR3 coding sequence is TGTGCCAGCAGCCAATGGGCCCGAGGGACTGAAGCTTTCTTT.

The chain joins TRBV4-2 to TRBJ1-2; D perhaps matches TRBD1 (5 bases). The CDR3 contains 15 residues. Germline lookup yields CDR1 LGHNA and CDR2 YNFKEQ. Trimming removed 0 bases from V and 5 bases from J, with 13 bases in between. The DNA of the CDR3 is TGTGCCAGCAGCCAAGATTTGACAGTCCGATATGGCTACACCTTC. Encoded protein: CASSQDLTVRYGYTF.

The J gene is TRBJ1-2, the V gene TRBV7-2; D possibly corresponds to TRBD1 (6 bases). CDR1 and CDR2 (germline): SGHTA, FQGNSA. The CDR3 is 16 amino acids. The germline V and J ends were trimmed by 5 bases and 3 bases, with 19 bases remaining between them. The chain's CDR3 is CASSPNRVSVDYGYTF. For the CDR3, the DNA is TGTGCCAGCAGCCCGAACAGGGTTTCAGTTGACTATGGCTACACCTTC.

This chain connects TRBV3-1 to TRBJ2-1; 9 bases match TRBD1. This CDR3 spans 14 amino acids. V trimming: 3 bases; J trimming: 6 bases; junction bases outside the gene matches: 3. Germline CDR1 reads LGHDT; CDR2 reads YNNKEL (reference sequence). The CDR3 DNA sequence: TGTGCCAGCAGCCACACGGACAGGGGCAATGAGCAGTTCTTC. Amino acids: CASSHTDRGNEQFF.

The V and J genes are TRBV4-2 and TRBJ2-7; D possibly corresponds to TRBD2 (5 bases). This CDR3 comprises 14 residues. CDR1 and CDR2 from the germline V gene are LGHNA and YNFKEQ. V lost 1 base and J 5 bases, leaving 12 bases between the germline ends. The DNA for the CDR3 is TGTGCCAGCAGCCAAGTAGGAGGTGTACACGAGCAGTACTTC. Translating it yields CASSQVGGVHEQYF.

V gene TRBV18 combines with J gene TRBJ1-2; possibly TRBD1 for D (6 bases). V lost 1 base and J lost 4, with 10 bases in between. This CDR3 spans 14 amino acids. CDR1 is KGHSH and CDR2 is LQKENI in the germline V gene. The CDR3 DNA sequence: TGTGCCAGCTCACCACGTAGGGGGTTCTATGGCTACACCTTC. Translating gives CASSPRRGFYGYTF.

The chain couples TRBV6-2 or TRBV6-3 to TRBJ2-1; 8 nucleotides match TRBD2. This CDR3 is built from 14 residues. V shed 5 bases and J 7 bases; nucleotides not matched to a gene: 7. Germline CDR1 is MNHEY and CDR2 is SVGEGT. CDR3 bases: TGTGCCAGCAGTAGTCGGGAGGGCCGGAATGAGCAGTTCTTC. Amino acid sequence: CASSSREGRNEQFF.

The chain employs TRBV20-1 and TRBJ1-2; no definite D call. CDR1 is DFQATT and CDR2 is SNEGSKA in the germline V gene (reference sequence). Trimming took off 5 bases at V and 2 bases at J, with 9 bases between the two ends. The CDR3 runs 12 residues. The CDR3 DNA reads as TGCAGTGCTCCCGACATAAACTATGGCTACACCTTC. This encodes CSAPDINYGYTF.

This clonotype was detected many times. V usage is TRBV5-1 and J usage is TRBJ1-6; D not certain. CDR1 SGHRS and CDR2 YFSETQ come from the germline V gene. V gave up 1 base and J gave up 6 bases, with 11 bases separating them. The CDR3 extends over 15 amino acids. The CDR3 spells CASSLSGIGNSPLHF. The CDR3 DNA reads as TGCGCCAGCAGCTTGAGCGGGATTGGTAATTCACCCCTCCACTTT.

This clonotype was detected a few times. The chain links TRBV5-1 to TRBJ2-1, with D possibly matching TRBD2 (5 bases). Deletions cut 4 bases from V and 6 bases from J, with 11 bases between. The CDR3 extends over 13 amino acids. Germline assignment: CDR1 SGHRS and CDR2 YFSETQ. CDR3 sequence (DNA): TGCGCCAGCAGCGTAGGACTGTCCAATGAGCAGTTCTTC. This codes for CASSVGLSNEQFF.

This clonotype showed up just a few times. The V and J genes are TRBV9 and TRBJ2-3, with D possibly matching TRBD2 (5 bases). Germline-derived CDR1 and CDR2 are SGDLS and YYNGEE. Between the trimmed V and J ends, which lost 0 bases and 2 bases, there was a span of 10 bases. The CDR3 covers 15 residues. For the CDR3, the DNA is TGTGCCAGCAGCGTAGCCGCGGGTCTCACAGATACGCAGTATTTT. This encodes CASSVAAGLTDTQYF.

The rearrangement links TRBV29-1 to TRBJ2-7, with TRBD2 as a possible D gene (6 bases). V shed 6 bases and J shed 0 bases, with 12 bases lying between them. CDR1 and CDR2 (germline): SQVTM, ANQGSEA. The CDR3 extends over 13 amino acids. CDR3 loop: CSVVGGSSYEQYF. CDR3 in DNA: TGCAGCGTCGTGGGAGGATCCTCCTACGAGCAGTACTTC.

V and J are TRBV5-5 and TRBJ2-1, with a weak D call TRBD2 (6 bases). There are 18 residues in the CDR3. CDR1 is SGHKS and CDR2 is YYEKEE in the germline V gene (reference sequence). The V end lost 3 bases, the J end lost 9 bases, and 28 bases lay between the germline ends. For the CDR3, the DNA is TGTGCCAGCAGCTCCGCCCGACACCGGGACTCCTGGTTAGGTGAGCAGTTCTTC. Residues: CASSSARHRDSWLGEQFF.

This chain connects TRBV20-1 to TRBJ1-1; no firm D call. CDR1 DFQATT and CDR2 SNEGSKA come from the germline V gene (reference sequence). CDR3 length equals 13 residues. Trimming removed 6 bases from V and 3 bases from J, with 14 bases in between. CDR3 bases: TGCAGTGCCTTCGGCGGTCGGGACACTGAAGCTTTCTTT. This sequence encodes CSAFGGRDTEAFF.

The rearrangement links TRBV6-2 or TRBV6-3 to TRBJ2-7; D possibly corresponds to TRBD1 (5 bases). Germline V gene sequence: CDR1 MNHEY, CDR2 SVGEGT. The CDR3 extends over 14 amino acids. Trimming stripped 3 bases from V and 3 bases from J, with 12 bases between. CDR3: CASSYLQEIYEQYF. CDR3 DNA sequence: TGTGCCAGCAGTTATCTACAGGAGATCTACGAGCAGTACTTC.

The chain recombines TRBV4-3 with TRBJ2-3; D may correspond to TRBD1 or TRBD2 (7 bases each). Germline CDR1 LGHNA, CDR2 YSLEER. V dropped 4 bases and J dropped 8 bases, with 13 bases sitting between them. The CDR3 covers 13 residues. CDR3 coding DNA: TGCGCCAGCAGCCGGGAGGGGGCGGGTACGCAGTATTTT. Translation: CASSREGAGTQYF.

The CDR3 coding sequence is TGTGCCAGCAGCGCCGCCCCCCTGGAGACCCAGTACTTC. This translates into CASSAAPLETQYF. The chain recombines TRBV7-9 with TRBJ2-5; no clear D gene. The CDR3 extends over 13 amino acids. Germline V gene sequence: CDR1 SEHNR, CDR2 FQNEAQ (reference sequence). Trimming removed 5 bases from V and 5 bases from J, with 12 bases in between.